The 18 T cell receptor delta chains listed next were all sequenced from one sample in a study of gamma-delta T cells after stem cell transplantation (dated by TCRdb to about 2016). Library method: RT-PCR. The data were produced on an Illumina MiSeq. TCRdb called clones from the public reads with CATT, and repeated DNA sequences were later combined into one row. Recorded for this sample are roughly 1,500 delta-chain clones; 11% to 15% of them occurred a single time. The ten largest clones represent about 23% of the sample. Sequencing was performed on gamma-delta T cells. Every receptor here comes from a human donor. It is not recorded whose cells these are; they may come from a transplant donor.

Worth noting for this clone: TCRdb records a much larger clone's protein for this DNA, with a difference at residue 12 that likely arises from a read error; the protein given is the translation of the DNA. The rearrangement uses TRDV2 and TRDJ1, with 10 nucleotides matching TRDD3. This CDR3 spans 18 amino acids. Trimming removed 3 bases from V and 1 base from J; junction bases left unmatched: 13. Per the germline V gene, CDR1 is GEAIGNYY and CDR2 is EKD. DNA of the CDR3: TGTGCCTGTGACGACCTACTGGGGGATTCCCAGTGCACCGATAAACTCATCTTT. It is translated as CACDDLLGDSQCTDKLIF.

The chain has TRDV2 and TRDJ1; 13 bases map to TRDD3. This CDR3 is 18 amino acids long. Germline CDR1 is GEAIGNYY and CDR2 is EKD. The V segment lost 3 bases and the J segment 2 bases; nucleotides outside the gene matches: 11. The chain's CDR3 is CACDGVVLGDTGTDKLIF. For the CDR3, the DNA is TGTGCCTGTGACGGGGTCGTACTGGGGGATACGGGGACCGATAAACTCATCTTT.

A note on this clone: Only one base separates this from a far larger clonotype, so it likely reflects a read error. Other DNA sequences in this sample translate to the same CDR3. The V call is TRDV2, the J call TRDJ1; D ambiguous. The CDR3 has 14 residues. Looked up from germline, CDR1 is GEAIGNYY and CDR2 is EKD. Here the CDR3 reads CACDLLPDTDKLIF. CDR3 coding DNA: TGTGCCTGTGACCTCCTCCCGGACACCGATAAACTAATCTTT.

Only a few counts were recorded for this clone. The protein TCRdb gives is from a much larger clone and does not agree with this DNA's translation at residue 4, likely a read error; the protein shown here comes from the DNA. The chain is built from TRDV2 and TRDJ1; 10 bases map to TRDD3. Trimming took 4 bases from V and 8 from J; bases not matched to a gene: 24. The CDR3 runs 19 residues. The germline gives CDR1 GEAIGNYY, CDR2 EKD. The CDR3 loop is CACETVNTGGSKATGKLIF. DNA of the CDR3: TGTGCCTGTGAAACCGTCAATACTGGGGGATCGAAGGCCACCGGAAAACTCATCTTT.

This clone was detected a few times. A far larger clone is just one base off, so this is likely a read error. V and J are TRDV2 and TRDJ1, with D tentatively TRDD3 (6 bases). V was cut by 0 bases and J by 0 bases, with 16 bases left in between. Germline V gives CDR1 GEAIGNYY, CDR2 EKD. The CDR3 runs to 17 residues. CDR3 sequence reads: CACDTLGGGTYTDKLIF. CDR3 bases: TGTGCCTGTGACACCTTGGGGGGTGGGACGTACACCGATAAACTCATCTTT.

Regarding this clone: This is likely an artifact of a read error, given a far larger clone one base away. The sample carries other DNA sequences with the same CDR3. This chain connects TRDV2 to TRDJ1; 10 nucleotides line up with TRDD3. Losses at the gene ends were 2 bases for V and 0 bases for J; bases not matched to a gene: 14. Per germline, CDR1 GEAIGNYY and CDR2 EKD. There are 19 residues in the CDR3. The DNA of the CDR3 is TGTGCCTGTGACAACCTAGGATTCACTGGGGGATTGTACACCGATAAACTCATCTTT. It specifies CACDNLGFTGGLYTDKLIF.

On this clone: The mismatch at residue 9 between this DNA's translation and the TCRdb protein of a much larger clone likely reflects a read error; the protein shown is translated from the DNA. The chain combines TRDV2 with TRDJ1; 8 bases match TRDD3. Germline CDR1 is GEAIGNYY and CDR2 is EKD. Trimming at V came to 0 bases and at J to 4 bases, leaving 9 bases not matched to a gene. This CDR3 contains 16 residues. CDR3 sequence (DNA): TGTGCCTGTGACACCCTGCTGGGGGAACGGAACGATAAACTCATCTTT. The encoded protein is CACDTLLGERNDKLIF.

To note about this clone: The amino acid sequence in TCRdb belongs to a much larger clone and departs from this DNA's translation at residue 10, likely a sequencing read error; the sequence shown is translated from the DNA. The chain recombines TRDV2 with TRDJ1, with 9 positions matching TRDD3. Germline V lookup: CDR1 GEAIGNYY, CDR2 EKD. The CDR3 consists of 21 residues. Trimming removed 3 bases from V and 0 bases from J; junction bases left unmatched: 22. CDR3 DNA: TGTGCCTGTGACCCGATCCTACCGAACACTACTGGGGGACTGTACACCGATAAACTCATCTTT. Its translation: CACDPILPNTTGGLYTDKLIF.

This clone was detected only a few times. Given a far larger clone just one base away, this is likely a sequencing read error. The same CDR3 can be traced to other DNA sequences in this sample. The J gene is TRDJ1, the V gene TRDV2; tentatively, D is TRDD3 (5 bases). The V end was cut by 3 bases, the J end by 4 bases, with 17 bases between. The CDR3 loop spans 15 amino acids. Germline-derived CDR1 and CDR2 are GEAIGNYY and EKD. The CDR3 reads CACDAMGTAVDKLIF. DNA of the CDR3: TGTGCCTGTGACGCAATGGGGACCGCTGTCGATAAACTCATCTTT.

Only one count was recorded for this clone. A read error likely explains why the TCRdb protein, taken from a much larger clone, differs from this DNA's translation at residue 7; the protein shown is translated from the DNA. V gene TRDV2 combines with J gene TRDJ3; TRDD3 aligns across 7 bases. This CDR3 is built from 21 residues. Germline V CDR1 and CDR2: GEAIGNYY, EKD. V shed 0 bases, J shed 0 bases, and the junction held 13 bases outside the gene matches. The CDR3 spells CACDTVGWGSKSSWDTRQMFF. CDR3 nucleotides: TGTGCCTGTGACACCGTAGGCTGGGGGTCGAAGAGCTCCTGGGACACCCGACAGATGTTTTTC.

This clone was counted a few times. The TCRdb record carries a much larger clone's protein, which differs from this DNA's translation at residue 8; a read error is the likely cause, and the protein listed here is the DNA translation. Written as DNA, the CDR3 is TGTGCCTGTGACACCATCTCCCATGGAAGGGGACAGTACACCGATAAACTCATCTTT. Translated: CACDTISHGRGQYTDKLIF. The genes are TRDV2 and TRDJ1; D perhaps matches TRDD3 (5 bases). V gave up 0 bases and J gave up 0 bases, with 22 bases separating them. The CDR3 extends over 19 amino acids. Germline CDR1 reads GEAIGNYY; CDR2 reads EKD.

About this clone itself: This likely stems from a read error, as it lies one base from a far larger clone. This chain uses TRDV2 with TRDJ1, with 8 bases fitting TRDD3. The CDR3 runs to 21 residues. The germline gives CDR1 GEAIGNYY, CDR2 EKD. CDR3 sequence (DNA): TGTGCCTGTAACACCCTCCCCTCTAGTACTGGGGGGGCACCCTACACCGATAAACTCATCTTT. Translation: CACNTLPSSTGGAPYTDKLIF.

In regard to this clone: With only one base between it and a far larger clone, this is likely a read error. This chain uses TRDV2 with TRDJ1; TRDD3 agrees at 8 bases. The CDR3 sequence is 16 residues long. V lost 0 bases to trimming and J lost 3 bases; unmatched junction nucleotides: 8. Per the germline V gene, CDR1 is GEAIGNYY and CDR2 is EKD. In DNA form, the CDR3 reads TGTGCCTGTGACACCGTTTGGGGGATGAACGCCGATAAACTCATCTTT. Translating gives CACDTVWGMNADKLIF.

This clone was counted between two and nine times. TCRdb has a much larger clone's protein, which differs at residue 14 from the translation of this DNA, likely because of a read error; what is shown is the protein translated from the DNA. V and J are TRDV2 and TRDJ3; 7 bases are a match to TRDD3. The CDR3 is 19 residues long. Germline CDR1 reads GEAIGNYY; CDR2 reads EKD. CDR3 protein: CACDSTGDPSSWDARQMFF. DNA for the CDR3: TGTGCCTGTGACAGTACTGGGGATCCAAGCTCCTGGGACGCCCGACAGATGTTTTTC.

In this sample, this clone turned up a few times. This probably arose from a read error, given a far larger clone one base away. This specimen includes other DNA sequences encoding the same CDR3. The chain employs TRDV2 and TRDJ1; tentatively, D is TRDD2 or TRDD3 (5 bases each). The germline CDR1 and CDR2 sequences are GEAIGNYY and EKD. CDR3 length equals 19 residues. V was pared by 0 bases and J by 4 bases, with 26 bases between. CDR3 in amino acids: CACDTHLPTIRGDYDKLIF. The CDR3 DNA is TGTGCCTGTGACACCCACCTACCTACAATCCGTGGGGACTACGATAAACTCATCTTT.

This clone was seen more than once but under ten times. V usage is TRDV2 and J usage is TRDJ1; 7 nucleotides agree with TRDD3. Germline V gene lookup returns CDR1 GEAIGNYY and CDR2 EKD. The CDR3 contains 14 residues. The trim removed 4 bases at V and 3 bases at J, leaving 7 bases unmatched. CDR3 residues: CACDPLGVPDKLIF. The CDR3 region has the DNA TGTGCCTGTGATCCCCTGGGGGTCCCCGATAAACTCATCTTT.

This clone was counted a few times. TCRdb shows a much larger clone's protein in place of this DNA's translation, and the two differ at residue 15, likely through a read error; the protein shown is translated from the DNA. The genes are TRDV3 and TRDJ1; D not resolved. The germline V gene encodes CDR1 TVYSNPD and CDR2 GDNSRS (reference sequence). The length of the CDR3 is 17 residues. CDR3 nucleotides: TGTGCCTTTTTCTCGTCGCGGGTGAGACGAGGAACCGATAAATTCATCTTT. Its translation: CAFFSSRVRRGTDKFIF.

In this sample, this clone turned up a few times. The TCRdb protein, from a much larger clone, departs from this DNA's translation at residue 5, likely by read error; the protein shown derives from the DNA. J is TRDJ1 and V is TRDV2; 12 bases agree with TRDD3. This CDR3 has 17 residues. The V gene's germline CDR1 is GEAIGNYY and CDR2 EKD. V dropped 3 bases and J dropped 1; count of bases not matched to a gene: 8. The CDR3 DNA sequence: TGTGCCTGTGACGTAGCTGGGGGATACGCTCCCACCGATAAACTCATCTTT. Protein product: CACDVAGGYAPTDKLIF.